This T cell receptor (beta chain) was found in a study of technical replicates of blood from several donors. Some clones are missing from TCRdb's copy, which holds only in-frame ones; the method was immunoSEQ multiplex PCR. Of tens of thousands of clones in the sample, around 97% were seen once. V shed 3 bases and J shed 7 bases, with 9 bases lying between them. The germline gives CDR1 DFQATT, CDR2 SNEGSKA (reference sequence). This CDR3 has 11 residues. The chain combines TRBV20-1 with TRBJ1-2, with a weak D call TRBD1 (6 bases). This TCR came from a human donor in good health. The sample comprised T cells isolated from PBMCs. The CDR3 reads CSASRGGGYTF. In DNA, the CDR3 is TGCAGTGCTAGCAGGGGTGGTGGCTACACCTTC.